This T cell receptor beta chain is drawn from a study of early T cells in non-severe SARS-CoV-2 infection. Study in general: Sequencing was performed on bulk RNA from unsorted whole blood, leaving chains unpaired.

Molecules of cDNA were individually given unique molecular identifiers that were attached to them. MiXCR, run by TCRdb on the 5' RACE reads, gives a single entry per CDR3 protein. The data contain approximately 71,000 distinct CDR3 sequences, 12% of them singletons. This clonotype was picked up a small number of times. The sequence was collected from an adult who was a healthcare worker with PCR-confirmed SARS-CoV-2 infection or an uninfected control (not recorded which). The sample consisted of whole blood, taken at baseline.

The DNA of the CDR3 is TGTGCCAGCAGTAGACAGGTTTACACTGAAGCTTTCTTT. This sequence encodes CASSRQVYTEAFF. The chain couples TRBV6-1 to TRBJ1-1; D might be TRBD1 (6 bases). Germline CDR1 MNHNS, CDR2 SASEGT. The CDR3 consists of 13 residues. Trimming shortened V by 5 bases and J by 3 bases, and 10 bases separated the two germline ends.